The clone carrying this T cell receptor (beta chain) showed up just once. Antigen: not known. The CDR3 has 16 amino acids. Germline CDR1 is SGDLS and CDR2 is YYNGEE. V lost 3 bases and J lost 2; bases outside the gene matches: 7. Clones were sequenced by immunoSEQ multiplex PCR, and TCRdb holds only the in-frame ones, with some missing. The sample shows 9,500 to 15,000 clones, about 80% of them seen only once. Time point noted: 2015-2016 season, pre-vaccination. Adults were given seasonal inactivated influenza vaccine, and blood CD4 subsets were sorted before and after vaccination. This sample is part of a study of follicular helper T cells after annual influenza vaccination. Across the study: Some donors were sampled over the 2013-2014, 2014-2015 and 2015-2016 vaccinations.

Study-level results: ICOS+CD38+ cTfh clonality change tracked circulating plasmablast frequency change.

The sequences come from CXCR5+ CD38- circulating T follicular helper cells from blood, collected on the day of influenza vaccination. The subset here: circulating Tfh, non-naive CD4+CXCR5+PD-1+ (ICOS+CD38+ or ICOS-CD38-). The chain is built from TRBV9 and TRBJ1-3, with 8 positions matching TRBD1. The receptor was derived from an adult who received the influenza vaccine. CDR3 amino acids: CASSDQGARTGNTIYF. DNA for the CDR3: TGTGCCAGCAGCGATCAGGGGGCGCGAACTGGAAACACCATATATTTT. The full variable domain, in which reference TRBV9 and TRBJ1-3 provide the parts outside the CDR3, is DSGVTQTPKHLITATGQRVTLRCSPRSGDLSVYWYQQSLDQGLQFLIQYYNGEERAKGNILERFSAQQFPDLHSELNLSSLELGDSALYFCASSDQGARTGNTIYFGEGSWLTVV.